This T cell receptor beta chain was identified in a study of beta chain features in type 1 diabetes. Overall study context: In age, gender and cell yields, patients were similar to healthy donors. Across every sample, almost 110,000,000 sorted cells were examined in total. Study-wide points: Within the patient group, naive, central memory and Treg TCRB repertoires appeared more similar to each other than within healthy donors.

Every bit of the isolated RNA underwent reverse transcription, so sequencing read expressed TCRB transcripts. Method: immunoSEQ multiplex PCR; TCRdb's copy keeps in-frame clones and lacks some. Here the sample spans under 950,000 clones, 15% to 20% being singletons. Trimming at V came to 4 bases and at J to 6 bases, leaving 10 bases not matched to a gene. This CDR3 has 14 residues. Per the germline V gene, CDR1 is SGHRS and CDR2 is YFSETQ. Comments on this clone: What it binds is unknown.

Sequencing was done on a sample of naive CD4+ T cells from blood. The V and J genes are TRBV5-1 and TRBJ2-7; 7 bases line up with TRBD2. This sequence originates from a woman in her late teens or twenties in good health. The CDR3, as DNA: TGCGCCAGCAGCCCACTCTCCTGGGGGGGCGAGCAGTACTTC. Protein sequence: CASSPLSWGGEQYF.